These 25 T cell receptor beta chains originate from one sample sequenced in a study of spatial heterogeneity in lung cancer (dated by TCRdb to about 2019). The time point label on this specimen signifies: sample taken at primary tumor resection. Whole RNA extracted from tumor and nontumor lung tissue, or from cryopreserved PBMC samples, was used for TCR sequencing without cell sorting. The library was generated by 5' RACE. The listed sequencing device is NextSeq 500. TCRdb trimmed the raw reads at Q25, called clones with MiXCR and kept productive beta chains. Each entry is one CDR3 protein sequence, shown with its most common DNA and genes. The sample yields tens of thousands of distinct CDR3 sequences; more than 6.5% were counted once. The top ten clonotypes cover roughly 3% of the sample. Sequencing was performed on PBMCs, taken at surgery. The receptor set was obtained from a female donor with early-stage non-small cell lung cancer.

This clonotype was seen repeatedly, ten times or more. CDR3: CASTPGGEKKLFF. CDR3 nucleotides: TGTGCCAGCACCCCCGGGGGGGAAAAAAAACTGTTTTTT. The J gene is TRBJ1-4, the V gene TRBV7-9; weak D call: TRBD1 (5 bases). Trimming shortened V by 7 bases and J by 9 bases, and 15 bases separated the two germline ends. Germline values: CDR1 SEHNR, CDR2 FQNEAQ (reference sequence). The CDR3 totals 13 residues.

This clonotype was seen at least ten times. The rearrangement links TRBV30 to TRBJ2-3; no reliable D call. Germline CDR1 reads GTSNPN; CDR2 reads SVGIG (reference sequence). CDR3 length equals 13 residues. V was clipped by 1 base and J by 4 bases, with 9 bases between them. The CDR3: CAWSGGSPDTQYF. The CDR3 nucleotides read TGTGCCTGGAGTGGAGGATCGCCAGATACGCAGTATTTT.

In its sample, this clonotype was seen many times. The chain uses TRBV10-1 and TRBJ1-3; maybe TRBD1 (6 bases). The CDR3 contains 14 residues. CDR1 is WNHNN, CDR2 SYGVQD, per germline (reference sequence). V dropped 5 bases and J dropped 2 bases, with 10 bases sitting between them. The CDR3 sequence: CASSSGTTGNTIYF. DNA for the CDR3: TGCGCCAGCAGTTCCGGGACAACTGGAAACACCATATATTTT.

This clonotype was counted many times. The chain joins TRBV28 to TRBJ1-2; TRBD1 aligns across 8 bases. The CDR3 is 15 amino acids. Germline assignment: CDR1 MDHEN and CDR2 SYDVKM. Unmatched junction bases numbered 13, after V lost 5 bases and J lost 8 bases. In nucleotides, the CDR3 is TGTGCCAGCAGTACAGGGGGGCGGCTACTCGAGGGCTACACCTTC. Its translation is CASSTGGRLLEGYTF.

Points on this clonotype: A much larger clone differs by one base, so this may be a read error. V and J are TRBV11-3 and TRBJ2-1; TRBD2 might be the D (5 bases). V lost 4 bases to trimming and J lost 6 bases, with 10 bases between them. The CDR3 has 13 residues. Germline loops: CDR1 SGHNT, CDR2 YENEEA. The CDR3 is CASSSQTTNEQFF. CDR3 sequence (DNA): TGTGCCAGCAGCTCACAGACTACCAATGAGCAGTTCTTC.

This clonotype occurred many times. The rearrangement uses TRBV28 and TRBJ2-5; maybe TRBD2 (6 bases). The CDR3 totals 13 residues. V gave up 5 bases and J gave up 2 bases, with 9 bases separating them. Germline CDR1 and CDR2: MDHEN and SYDVKM. CDR3 sequence (DNA): TGTGCCAGCAGTATCGGGGGACAAGAGACCCAGTACTTC. It specifies CASSIGGQETQYF. The whole variable domain, remainder taken from reference TRBV28 and TRBJ2-5, is DVKVTQSSRYLVKRTGEKVFLECVQDMDHENMFWYRQDPGLGLRLIYFSYDVKMKEKGDIPEGYSVSREKKERFSLILESASTNQTSMYLCASSIGGQETQYFGPGTRLLVL.

At least ten counts were recorded for this clonotype. This chain joins TRBV7-2 and TRBJ2-4, with TRBD1 matching 7 bases. CDR3 length equals 14 residues. The V and J ends lost 5 bases and 10 bases, in that order; junction bases with no gene match: 11. CDR1 and CDR2 (germline): SGHTA, FQGNSA. The CDR3 spells CASSLWDSVSIQYF. CDR3 DNA: TGTGCCAGCAGCCTTTGGGACAGTGTATCTATTCAGTACTTC.

Ten or more counts support this clonotype. The rearrangement links TRBV9 to TRBJ2-3; D is ambiguous. CDR1 and CDR2 from the germline V gene are SGDLS and YYNGEE. The CDR3 is made up of 13 amino acids. Deletions cut 4 bases from V and 0 bases from J, with 6 bases between. CDR3: CASSQLSTDTQYF. As DNA, the CDR3 is TGTGCCAGCAGCCAGCTTAGCACAGATACGCAGTATTTT. Supplemented by reference TRBV9 and TRBJ2-3, the full variable domain reads DSGVTQTPKHLITATGQRVTLRCSPRSGDLSVYWYQQSLDQGLQFLIQYYNGEERAKGNILERFSAQQFPDLHSELNLSSLELGDSALYFCASSQLSTDTQYFGPGTRLTVL.

This clonotype has at least ten counts. The V call is TRBV27, the J call TRBJ2-3; D is uncertain. This CDR3 is built from 14 residues. Trimming removed 3 bases at V and 2 bases at J, with 9 bases between. Germline-derived CDR1 and CDR2 are MNHEY and SMNVEV (reference sequence). CDR3 protein: CASSFQRITDTQYF. In DNA form, the CDR3 reads TGTGCCAGCAGTTTCCAGCGAATCACAGATACGCAGTATTTT.

This clonotype has ten or more counts. The CDR3, as DNA: TGTGCCAGCAGCGTAGCCCCCCAGGGTGTATACAATGAGCAGTTCTTC. Translated, it gives CASSVAPQGVYNEQFF. The genes are TRBV9 and TRBJ2-1; D might be TRBD1 (5 bases). Deletions cut 0 bases from V and 4 bases from J, with 14 bases between. Per the germline V gene, CDR1 is SGDLS and CDR2 is YYNGEE. The CDR3 runs 16 residues. Drawing the rest from reference TRBV9 and TRBJ2-1, the complete variable domain is DSGVTQTPKHLITATGQRVTLRCSPRSGDLSVYWYQQSLDQGLQFLIQYYNGEERAKGNILERFSAQQFPDLHSELNLSSLELGDSALYFCASSVAPQGVYNEQFFGPGTRLTVL.

The sample holds many counts of this clonotype. V and J are TRBV27 and TRBJ1-6, with D possibly matching TRBD1 (6 bases). The V end was cut by 1 base, the J end by 14 bases, with 21 bases between. The CDR3 consists of 16 residues. From germline, CDR1 is MNHEY and CDR2 SMNVEV (reference sequence). CDR3 bases: TGTGCCAGCAGTTTATTAATGGGACACCTAATTCGGGCCCTCCACTTT. Translating gives CASSLLMGHLIRALHF.

This clonotype was seen more than once but under ten times. CDR3 nucleotide sequence: TGCAGTGCTGTACAGGGTTGGGGGTACTACGAGCAGTACTTC. It codes for CSAVQGWGYYEQYF. The chain carries TRBV20-1 and TRBJ2-7; possible D gene TRBD1, 6 bases. The CDR3 spans 14 residues. Germline V lookup: CDR1 DFQATT, CDR2 SNEGSKA (reference sequence). V lost 5 bases, J lost 3 bases, and 17 bases lay in between.

This clonotype has a count of ten or more. The chain joins TRBV6-5 to TRBJ2-7; 9 bases align to TRBD1. The CDR3 extends over 14 amino acids. The junction had 3 bases not matched to a gene; V was cut back by 6 bases and J by 0 bases. Germline CDR1 is MNHEY and CDR2 is SVGAGI. DNA for the CDR3: TGTGCCAGCAGCCGACAGGGGGGCTCCTACGAGCAGTACTTC. This sequence encodes CASSRQGGSYEQYF.

This clonotype was detected only a few times. The chain has TRBV12-3 or TRBV12-4 and TRBJ2-5, with unresolved D. This CDR3 has 12 amino acids. The V end lost 6 bases, the J end lost 2 bases, and 7 bases lay between the germline ends. CDR3 protein: CASSGRQETQYF. DNA of the CDR3: TGTGCCAGCAGCGGCAGACAAGAGACCCAGTACTTC.

This clonotype was recorded at least ten times. The CDR3 DNA sequence: TGTGCCAGCAGCGCCTTAGCGGGGGCGAACACCGGGGAGCTGTTTTTT. Its protein is CASSALAGANTGELFF. The chain combines TRBV9 with TRBJ2-2, with 9 bases matching TRBD2. The CDR3 is 16 amino acids. Looked up from germline, CDR1 is SGDLS and CDR2 is YYNGEE. J lost 0 bases, V lost 3 bases, and 3 bases had no gene match.

This clonotype was seen ten or more times. The chain combines TRBV7-8 with TRBJ2-5; D call uncertain. Germline CDR1 is SGHVS and CDR2 is FQNEAQ. Trimming shortened V by 5 bases and J by 0 bases, and 16 bases separated the two germline ends. The length of the CDR3 is 16 residues. The DNA for the CDR3 is TGTGCCAGCAGCCGGCCGGCGTCTATGTACCAAGAGACCCAGTACTTC. It yields the protein CASSRPASMYQETQYF. The full variable domain, rest sourced from reference TRBV7-8 and TRBJ2-5, is GAGVSQSPRYKVAKRGQDVALRCDPISGHVSLFWYQQALGQGPEFLTYFQNEAQLDKSGLPSDRFFAERPEGSVSTLKIQRTQQEDSAVYLCASSRPASMYQETQYFGPGTRLLVL.

The J gene is TRBJ2-7, the V gene TRBV3-1; TRBD2 is a possible D gene (6 bases). The CDR3 consists of 14 residues. Trimming took off 5 bases at V and 2 bases at J, with 13 bases between the two ends. Per germline, CDR1 LGHDT and CDR2 YNNKEL (reference sequence). This CDR3 is CASSAGRTTYEQYF. DNA for the CDR3: TGTGCCAGCAGCGCGGGACGGACGACCTACGAGCAGTACTTC.

The sample holds a few counts of this clonotype. The chain combines TRBV7-9 with TRBJ2-3; tentative D call: TRBD1 (7 bases). V lost 5 bases and J 2 bases, leaving 17 bases between the germline ends. The germline gives CDR1 SEHNR, CDR2 FQNEAQ (reference sequence). This CDR3 contains 16 residues. The CDR3 is CASSPGQPGLTDTQYF. The CDR3 DNA sequence: TGTGCCAGCAGCCCGGGACAGCCGGGACTCACAGATACGCAGTATTTT. The entire variable domain, with the rest obtained from reference TRBV7-9 and TRBJ2-3, is as follows: DTGVSQNPRHKITKRGQNVTFRCDPISEHNRLYWYRQTLGQGPEFLTYFQNEAQLEKSRLLSDRFSAERPKGSFSTLEIQRTEQGDSAMYLCASSPGQPGLTDTQYFGPGTRLTVL.

The sample holds many counts of this clonotype. The gene calls are TRBV11-2 and TRBJ2-2; unclear D gene. The CDR3 loop spans 13 amino acids. Per germline, CDR1 SGHAT and CDR2 FQNNGV. V lost 1 base, J lost 7 bases, and 7 bases lay in between. CDR3 bases: TGTGCCAGCAGCTTAGCGAGAGGCGGGGAGCTGTTTTTT. It specifies CASSLARGGELFF.

This clonotype has at least ten counts. The chain carries TRBV6-6 and TRBJ2-1; no clear D. V lost 3 bases and J 9 bases, leaving 6 bases between the germline ends. The CDR3 totals 11 residues. Germline loops: CDR1 MNHNY, CDR2 SVGAGI (reference sequence). CDR3 nucleotides: TGTGCCAGCAGTTATAGGAGTGAGCAGTTCTTC. Its protein product is CASSYRSEQFF.

V and J are TRBV12-5 and TRBJ2-7, with D hard to call. The CDR3 runs 12 residues. Germline assignment: CDR1 LGHNT and CDR2 FRNRAP. The ends were cut back, 5 bases at V and 2 bases at J, with 7 bases in the middle. The CDR3 here is CASGLTPYEQYF. The CDR3 DNA follows: TGTGCTAGTGGTCTGACTCCCTACGAGCAGTACTTC.

This clonotype was observed many times. The J gene is TRBJ1-4, the V gene TRBV29-1, with D possibly TRBD1 on 5 matching bases. Trimming pared 5 bases from V and 8 bases from J, leaving 18 bases between. The CDR3 sequence is 14 residues long. CDR1 and CDR2 from the germline V gene are SQVTM and ANQGSEA. CDR3 DNA sequence: TGCAGCGTTACGAAGGACAACGGAGGGGAAAAACTGTTTTTT. Its protein is CSVTKDNGGEKLFF.

This clonotype was seen ten or more times. The chain couples TRBV2 to TRBJ2-2; D not resolved. The V gene lost 7 bases and the J gene lost 1 base, with 10 bases spanning the gap. The CDR3 length is 14 residues. CDR1 and CDR2 from the germline V gene are SNHLY and FYNNEI. CDR3 protein: CASKLAENTGELFF. CDR3 nucleotide sequence: TGTGCCAGCAAGCTCGCAGAGAACACCGGGGAGCTGTTTTTT.

V usage is TRBV5-1 and J usage is TRBJ1-2; D is undetermined. The CDR3 length is 12 residues. Deletions cut 2 bases from V and 0 bases from J, with 2 bases between. Germline V lookup: CDR1 SGHRS, CDR2 YFSETQ. CDR3 sequence: CASSFTNYGYTF. CDR3 sequence (DNA): TGCGCCAGCAGCTTTACTAACTATGGCTACACCTTC.

The genes are TRBV5-1 and TRBJ2-1, with 7 bases matching TRBD1. The germline V gene encodes CDR1 SGHRS and CDR2 YFSETQ. V was pared by 4 bases and J by 5 bases, with 6 bases of the junction left unmatched. This CDR3 region has 14 residues. In DNA, the CDR3 is TGCGCCAGCAGCACGACCGGGACAGACAATGAGCAGTTCTTC. Translating it yields CASSTTGTDNEQFF. The full variable domain, with the rest looked up from reference TRBV5-1 and TRBJ2-1, is KAGVTQTPRYLIKTRGQQVTLSCSPISGHRSVSWYQQTPGQGLQFLFEYFSETQRNKGNFPGRFSGRQFSNSRSEMNVSTLELGDSALYLCASSTTGTDNEQFFGPGTRLTVL.